The present T cell receptor beta chain was sequenced within a study of PD-L1 blockade in urothelial cancer. Study context: Patients had undergone 0 to 3 prior chemotherapy regimens. Counts from blood samples showed a median of roughly 150,000 T cells. Broader study findings: Below-median pretreatment blood TCR clonality was a predictor of better survival.

As for this clone: Antigen specificity is unknown.

This CDR3 has 13 residues. Trimming removed 3 bases at V and 4 bases at J, with 9 bases between. Germline V CDR1 and CDR2: WSHSY, SAAADI. Sequencing used immunoSEQ multiplex PCR; TCRdb keeps in-frame clones, though not all of them. The sample shows just under 30,000 clones, around 87% of them seen only once. A total of 1 to 8 samples per patient were collected pretreatment and on-treatment. The specimen comprised PBMCs, sampled around atezolizumab (anti-PD-L1) treatment. This clonotype was sampled from a man aged 50 or older with urothelial cancer. The chain carries TRBV10-2 and TRBJ1-2, with TRBD1 as a possible D gene (6 bases). The CDR3 DNA is TGCGCCAGCAGTGACACAGGGCCCTATGGCTACACCTTC. It specifies CASSDTGPYGYTF.